This entry features one TCR beta chain sequence. As yet, its antigen is unknown. There are 17 residues in the CDR3. Trimming removed 5 bases from V and 8 bases from J, with 24 bases in between. The germline V gene has CDR1 MNHEY and CDR2 SMNVEV (reference sequence). TCRdb reanalysed the RACE reads using MiXCR and keeps one entry per CDR3 protein. The sample holds around 300,000 distinct CDR3 sequences, around 7% seen once. The sample's time point: pre-sensitization, week 0. Documented treatment: therapeutic diphenylcyclopropenone sensitization with weekly scalp DPC. The data originate from a study of human T cells and chemical hapten exposure. Findings and caveats of the study: Alopecia in the donors means their immune response may deviate from healthy people's.

The V gene is TRBV27, the J gene TRBJ1-4; D not certain. Sequenced material: whole blood, taken in connection with sensitization to the hapten diphenylcyclopropenone (DPC). The TCR sequence derives from a man in his late teens or twenties with alopecia areata. Some clones in this sample may be carry-over from other donors' samples. CDR3 protein: CASSPITTSSGVEKLFF. The CDR3 DNA reads TGTGCCAGCAGTCCAATAACAACAAGCTCGGGAGTAGAAAAACTGTTTTTT.